These 8 T cell receptor beta chains were all obtained from the same sample, sequenced in a study of PD-L1 blockade in urothelial cancer. Libraries were prepared by immunoSEQ multiplex PCR; TCRdb keeps only in-frame clonotypes and omits some of them. The sample includes approximately 34,000 clones, roughly 84% seen only once; the top ten take less than 40%. The sequences come from PBMCs, collected around atezolizumab (anti-PD-L1) treatment. These receptors all stem from a man in his 60s with urothelial cancer.

The CDR3 reads CASNPTRGSGVYGELFF. CDR3 nucleotide sequence: TGTGCCAGCAACCCTACACGGGGTTCTGGGGTTTACGGGGAGCTGTTTTTT. The rearrangement uses TRBV5-6 and TRBJ2-2; possibly TRBD2 for D (5 bases). Germline CDR1 and CDR2: SGHDT and YYEEEE. With 6 bases removed from V and 7 bases from J, the gap between germline ends came to 25 bases. The CDR3 totals 17 residues.

This rearrangement joins TRBV6-1 to TRBJ1-2; the D gene is possibly TRBD1 (5 bases). Trimming removed 2 bases at V and 7 bases at J, with 8 bases between. Per germline, CDR1 MNHNS and CDR2 SASEGT. The CDR3 runs 12 residues. This CDR3 reads CASSEIGAGYTF. The CDR3 DNA sequence: TGTGCCAGCAGTGAAATAGGGGCTGGCTACACCTTC.

The chain links TRBV19 to TRBJ2-7; 9 bases line up with TRBD1. The germline V gene encodes CDR1 LNHDA and CDR2 SQIVND (reference sequence). V lost 6 bases, J lost 6 bases, and 9 bases stayed unmatched. The CDR3 is 14 residues long. The CDR3 protein is CASRSRDRVGEQYF. The DNA of the CDR3 is TGTGCCAGTAGGAGCCGGGACAGGGTTGGCGAGCAGTACTTC.

The V gene is TRBV10-3, the J gene TRBJ1-6; 8 bases agree with TRBD1. The CDR3 is 14 amino acids. Germline V lookup: CDR1 ENHRY, CDR2 SYGVKD. V shed 10 bases, J shed 8 bases, and the junction held 10 bases outside the gene matches. The CDR3 DNA reads TGTGCCACCCAAGGTGGGACAGGAGATTCACCCCTCCACTTT. This encodes CATQGGTGDSPLHF.

The V gene is TRBV7-6, the J gene TRBJ2-7; 7 nucleotides agree with TRBD2. V trimming: 6 bases; J trimming: 2 bases; junction bases outside the gene matches: 10. Germline CDR1 is SGHVS and CDR2 is FNYEAQ. The CDR3 covers 15 residues. The CDR3 nucleotides read TGTGCCAGCAGTTTGGAGGGAGGGTCCCCCTACGAGCAGTACTTC. Its translation: CASSLEGGSPYEQYF.

This clone was seen only a few times. The gene calls are TRBV5-6 and TRBJ2-2, with a possible D match to TRBD1 (5 bases). Germline lookup yields CDR1 SGHDT and CDR2 YYEEEE. CDR3 length equals 15 residues. V lost 1 base, J lost 1 base, and 8 bases lay in between. This CDR3 is CASSLTGRNTGELFF. CDR3 DNA: TGTGCCAGCAGCTTGACAGGCCGGAACACCGGGGAGCTGTTTTTT. Using reference TRBV5-6 and TRBJ2-2 for the parts outside the CDR3, the full variable domain is DAGVTQSPTHLIKTRGQQVTLRCSPKSGHDTVSWYQQALGQGPQFIFQYYEEEERQRGNFPDRFSGHQFPNYSSELNVNALLLGDSALYLCASSLTGRNTGELFFGEGSRLTVL.

The rearrangement joins TRBV5-6 to TRBJ1-2; D unclear. Trimming removed 1 base at V and 0 bases at J, with 19 bases between. The CDR3 totals 18 residues. CDR1 SGHDT and CDR2 YYEEEE come from the germline V gene. The CDR3: CASSLKAGRNRANYGYTF. Written as DNA, the CDR3 is TGTGCCAGCAGCTTGAAGGCAGGCAGGAATAGAGCTAACTATGGCTACACCTTC.

This chain uses TRBV10-3 with TRBJ2-7; no definite D call. V was cut by 3 bases and J by 5 bases, with 17 bases left in between. This CDR3 comprises 15 residues. Germline CDR1 and CDR2: ENHRY and SYGVKD. Written as DNA, the CDR3 is TGTGCCATCAGTGAAAGACAAGGCCCTTTCGACGAGCAGTACTTC. Encoded protein: CAISERQGPFDEQYF.